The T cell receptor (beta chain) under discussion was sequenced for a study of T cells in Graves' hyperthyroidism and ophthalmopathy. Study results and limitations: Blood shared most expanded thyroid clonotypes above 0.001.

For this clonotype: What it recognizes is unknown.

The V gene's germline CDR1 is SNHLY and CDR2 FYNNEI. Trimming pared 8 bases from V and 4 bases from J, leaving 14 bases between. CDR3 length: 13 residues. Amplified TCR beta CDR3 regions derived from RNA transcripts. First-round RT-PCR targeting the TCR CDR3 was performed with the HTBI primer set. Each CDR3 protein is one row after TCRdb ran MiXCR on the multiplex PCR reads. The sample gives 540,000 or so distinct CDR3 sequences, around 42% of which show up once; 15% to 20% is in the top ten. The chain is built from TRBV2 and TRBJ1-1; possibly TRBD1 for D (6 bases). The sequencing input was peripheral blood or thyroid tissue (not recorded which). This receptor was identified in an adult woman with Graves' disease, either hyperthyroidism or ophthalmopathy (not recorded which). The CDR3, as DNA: TGTGCCAGCTCCGGGACACTTGGCACTGAAGCTTTCTTT. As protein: CASSGTLGTEAFF.